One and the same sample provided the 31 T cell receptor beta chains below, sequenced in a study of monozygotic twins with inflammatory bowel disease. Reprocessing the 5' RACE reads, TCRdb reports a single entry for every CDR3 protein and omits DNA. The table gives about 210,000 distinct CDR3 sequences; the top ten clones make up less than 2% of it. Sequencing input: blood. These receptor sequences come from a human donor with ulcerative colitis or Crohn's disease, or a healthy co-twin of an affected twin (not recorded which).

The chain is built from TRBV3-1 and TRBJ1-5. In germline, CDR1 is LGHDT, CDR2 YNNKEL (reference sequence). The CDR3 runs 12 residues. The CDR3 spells CASSHLNQPQHF.

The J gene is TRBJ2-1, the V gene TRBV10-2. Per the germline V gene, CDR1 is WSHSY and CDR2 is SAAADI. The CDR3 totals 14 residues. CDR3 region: CASRTGGPYNEQFF.

The CDR3 region is CASSRAGNSYNEQFF. The V and J genes are TRBV18 and TRBJ2-1; TCRdb designates TRBD2, a call that cannot be tested without DNA. Germline assignment: CDR1 KGHSH and CDR2 LQKENI. The CDR3 is made up of 15 amino acids. Using reference TRBV18 and TRBJ2-1 for the parts outside the CDR3, the full variable domain is NAGVMQNPRHLVRRRGQEARLRCSPMKGHSHVYWYRQLPEEGLKFMVYLQKENIIDESGMPKERFSAEFPKEGPSILRIQQVVRGDSAAYFCASSRAGNSYNEQFFGPGTRLTVL.

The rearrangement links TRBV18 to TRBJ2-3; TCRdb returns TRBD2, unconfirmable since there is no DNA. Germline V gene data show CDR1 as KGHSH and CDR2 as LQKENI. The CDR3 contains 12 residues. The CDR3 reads CASSYTRDTQYF.

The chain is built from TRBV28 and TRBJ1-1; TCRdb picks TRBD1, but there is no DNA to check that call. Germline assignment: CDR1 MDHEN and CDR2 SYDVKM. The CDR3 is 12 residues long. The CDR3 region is CASSPDRVKAFF.

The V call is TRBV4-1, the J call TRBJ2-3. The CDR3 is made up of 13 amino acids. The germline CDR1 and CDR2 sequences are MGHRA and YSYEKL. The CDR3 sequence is CASSQDYRTTQYF.

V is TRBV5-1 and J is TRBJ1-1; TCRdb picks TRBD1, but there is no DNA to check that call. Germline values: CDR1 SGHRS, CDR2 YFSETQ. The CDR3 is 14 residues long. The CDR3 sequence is CASRGTGGGTEAFF.

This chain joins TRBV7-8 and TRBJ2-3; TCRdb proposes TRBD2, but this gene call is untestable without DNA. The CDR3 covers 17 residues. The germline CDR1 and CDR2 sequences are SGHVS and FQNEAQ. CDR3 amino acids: CASSDPRVAGGTDTQYF. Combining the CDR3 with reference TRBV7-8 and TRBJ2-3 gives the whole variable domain GAGVSQSPRYKVAKRGQDVALRCDPISGHVSLFWYQQALGQGPEFLTYFQNEAQLDKSGLPSDRFFAERPEGSVSTLKIQRTQQEDSAVYLCASSDPRVAGGTDTQYFGPGTRLTVL.

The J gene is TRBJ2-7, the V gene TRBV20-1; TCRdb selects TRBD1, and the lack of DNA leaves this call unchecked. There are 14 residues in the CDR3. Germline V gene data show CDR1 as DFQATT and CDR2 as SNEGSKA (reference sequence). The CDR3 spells CSAIRALQTYEQYF.

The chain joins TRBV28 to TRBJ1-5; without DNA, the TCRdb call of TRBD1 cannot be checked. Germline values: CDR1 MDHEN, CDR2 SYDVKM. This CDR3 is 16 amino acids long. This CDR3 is CASTFLDRAENQPQHF.

CDR3 region: CASSPRQGLDTEAFF. The chain recombines TRBV18 with TRBJ1-1; TCRdb's D gene call, TRBD1, goes unchecked for lack of DNA. CDR1 and CDR2 from the germline V gene are KGHSH and LQKENI. This CDR3 comprises 15 residues.

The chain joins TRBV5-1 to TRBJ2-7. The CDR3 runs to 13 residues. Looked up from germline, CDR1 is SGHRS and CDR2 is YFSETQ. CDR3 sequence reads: CASSPDAYYEQYF.

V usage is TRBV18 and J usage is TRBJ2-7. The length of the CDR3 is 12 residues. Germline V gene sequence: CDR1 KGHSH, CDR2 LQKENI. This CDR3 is CASSPNSYEQYF.

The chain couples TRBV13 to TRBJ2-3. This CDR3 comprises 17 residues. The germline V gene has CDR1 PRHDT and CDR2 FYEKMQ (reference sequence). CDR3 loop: CASSLGPRTPGTDTQYF.

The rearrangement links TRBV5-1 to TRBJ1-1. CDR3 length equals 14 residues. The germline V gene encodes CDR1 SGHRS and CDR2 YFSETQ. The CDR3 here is CASSWWARSTEAFF. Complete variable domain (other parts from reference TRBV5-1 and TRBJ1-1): KAGVTQTPRYLIKTRGQQVTLSCSPISGHRSVSWYQQTPGQGLQFLFEYFSETQRNKGNFPGRFSGRQFSNSRSEMNVSTLELGDSALYLCASSWWARSTEAFFGQGTRLTVV.

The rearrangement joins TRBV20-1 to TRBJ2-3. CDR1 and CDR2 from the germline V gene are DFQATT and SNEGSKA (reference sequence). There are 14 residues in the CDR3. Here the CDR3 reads CSARDAGNTDTQYF.

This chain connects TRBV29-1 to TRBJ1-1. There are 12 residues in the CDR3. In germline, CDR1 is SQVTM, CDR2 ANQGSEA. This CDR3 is CSGETENTEAFF.

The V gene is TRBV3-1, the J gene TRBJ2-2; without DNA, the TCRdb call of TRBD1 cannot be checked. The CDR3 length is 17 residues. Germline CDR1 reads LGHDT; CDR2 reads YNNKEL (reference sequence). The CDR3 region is CASSQVGQGGYTGELFF. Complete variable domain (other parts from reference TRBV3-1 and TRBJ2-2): DTAVSQTPKYLVTQMGNDKSIKCEQNLGHDTMYWYKQDSKKFLKIMFSYNNKELIINETVPNRFSPKSPDKAHLNLHINSLELGDSAVYFCASSQVGQGGYTGELFFGEGSRLTVL.

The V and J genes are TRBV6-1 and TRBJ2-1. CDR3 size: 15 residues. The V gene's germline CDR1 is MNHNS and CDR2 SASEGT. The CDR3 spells CASSPTRSSYNEQFF.

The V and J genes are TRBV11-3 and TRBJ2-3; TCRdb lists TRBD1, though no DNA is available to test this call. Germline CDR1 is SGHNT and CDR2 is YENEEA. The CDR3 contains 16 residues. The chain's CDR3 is CASSYSTGPSTDTQYF.

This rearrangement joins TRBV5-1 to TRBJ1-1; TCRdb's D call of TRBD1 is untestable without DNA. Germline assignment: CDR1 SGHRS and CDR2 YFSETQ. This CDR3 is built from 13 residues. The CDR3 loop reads CASTTGMNTEAFF.

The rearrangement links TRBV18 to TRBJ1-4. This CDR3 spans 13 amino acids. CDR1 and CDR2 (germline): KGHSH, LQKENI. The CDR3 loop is CASSPGRNEKLFF.

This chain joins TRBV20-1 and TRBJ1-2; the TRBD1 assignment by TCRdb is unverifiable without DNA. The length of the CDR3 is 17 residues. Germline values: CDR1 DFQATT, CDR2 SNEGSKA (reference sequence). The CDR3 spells CSARDRAGRHYNYGYTF.

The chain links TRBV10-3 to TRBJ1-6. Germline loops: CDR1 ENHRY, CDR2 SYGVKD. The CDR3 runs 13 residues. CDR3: CAIRGTDNSPLHF.

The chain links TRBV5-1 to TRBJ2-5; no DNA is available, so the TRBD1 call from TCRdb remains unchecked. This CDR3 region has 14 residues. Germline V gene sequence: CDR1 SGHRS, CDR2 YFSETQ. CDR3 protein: CASSSQGPQETQYF.

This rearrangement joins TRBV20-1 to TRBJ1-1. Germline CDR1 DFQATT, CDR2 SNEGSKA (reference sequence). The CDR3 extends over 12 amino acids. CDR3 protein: CSASELNTEAFF.

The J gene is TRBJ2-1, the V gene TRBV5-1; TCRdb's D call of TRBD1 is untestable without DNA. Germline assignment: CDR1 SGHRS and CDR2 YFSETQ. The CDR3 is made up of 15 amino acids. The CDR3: CASSGGFSSPDEQFF.

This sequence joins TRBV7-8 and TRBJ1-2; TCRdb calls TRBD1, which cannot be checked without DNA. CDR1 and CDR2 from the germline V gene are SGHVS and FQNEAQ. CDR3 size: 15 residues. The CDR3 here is CASSPDLQGAKGYTF.

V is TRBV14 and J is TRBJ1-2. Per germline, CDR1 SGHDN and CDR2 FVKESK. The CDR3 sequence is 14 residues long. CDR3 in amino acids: CASSQLGANYGYTF.

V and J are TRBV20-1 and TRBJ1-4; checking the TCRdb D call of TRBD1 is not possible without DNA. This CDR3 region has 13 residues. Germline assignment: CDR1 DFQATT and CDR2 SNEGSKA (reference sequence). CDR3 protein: CSARDRGNEKLFF.

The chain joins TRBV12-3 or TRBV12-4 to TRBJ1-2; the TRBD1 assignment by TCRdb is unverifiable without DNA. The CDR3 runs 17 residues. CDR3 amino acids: CASSSTADRGRVYGYTF.